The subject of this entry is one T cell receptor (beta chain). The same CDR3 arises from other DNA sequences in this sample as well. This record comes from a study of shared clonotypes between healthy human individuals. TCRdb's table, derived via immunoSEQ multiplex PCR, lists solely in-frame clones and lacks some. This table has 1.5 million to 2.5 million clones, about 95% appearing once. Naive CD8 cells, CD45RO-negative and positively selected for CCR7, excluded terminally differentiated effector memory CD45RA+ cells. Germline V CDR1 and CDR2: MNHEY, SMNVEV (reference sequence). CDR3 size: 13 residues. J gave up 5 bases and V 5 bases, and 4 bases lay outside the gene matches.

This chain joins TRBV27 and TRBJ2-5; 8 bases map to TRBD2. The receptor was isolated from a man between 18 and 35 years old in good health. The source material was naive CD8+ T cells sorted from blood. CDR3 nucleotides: TGTGCCAGCAGTCGGACTAGCTTGGAGACCCAGTACTTC. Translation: CASSRTSLETQYF.